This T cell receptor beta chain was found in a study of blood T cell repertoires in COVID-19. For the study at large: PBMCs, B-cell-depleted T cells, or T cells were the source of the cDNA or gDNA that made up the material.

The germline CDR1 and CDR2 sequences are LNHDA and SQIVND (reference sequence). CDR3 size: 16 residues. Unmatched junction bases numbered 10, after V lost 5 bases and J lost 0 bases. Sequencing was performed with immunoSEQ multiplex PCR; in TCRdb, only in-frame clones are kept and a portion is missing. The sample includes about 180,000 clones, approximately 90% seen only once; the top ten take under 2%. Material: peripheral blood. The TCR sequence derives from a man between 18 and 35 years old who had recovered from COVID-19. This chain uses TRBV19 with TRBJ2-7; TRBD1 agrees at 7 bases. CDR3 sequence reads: CASSFYSDRPSYEQYF. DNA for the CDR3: TGTGCCAGTAGTTTCTACTCGGACAGGCCCTCCTACGAGCAGTACTTC.